This T cell receptor beta chain was sequenced during a study of beta chain features in type 1 diabetes. Study-level background: Regarding age, gender and cell yields, patients proved similar to healthy donors.

Every bit of the isolated RNA underwent reverse transcription, so sequencing read expressed TCRB transcripts. For naive, central memory and regulatory T cell samples, reads averaged around 3.8 million. Clones were sequenced by immunoSEQ multiplex PCR, and TCRdb holds only the in-frame ones, with some missing. The sample has 200,000 to 300,000 clones; around 21% are singletons. Study outcomes and limitations: VDJ junctions from patients with type 1 diabetes contained fewer insertions and more deletions. TCRB CDR3s were moderately but significantly shorter in Type 1 diabetes patients in all four CD4+ subsets.

Remarks on this clone: The antigen remains unidentified.

Markers CD45RO/CCR7/CD25/CD127/CD95/CD27 served to sort CD4+ naive, central memory, regulatory and stem cell-like memory cells. The TCR sequence derives from a woman aged 40-49 years with type 1 diabetes. The sequenced sample was naive CD4+ T cells from blood.

CDR3 loop: CAWSVVALGGAFF. The CDR3 DNA is TGTGCCTGGAGTGTTGTGGCTTTGGGGGGGGCTTTCTTT. The chain employs TRBV30 and TRBJ1-1, with TRBD1 as a possible D gene (5 bases). The CDR3 spans 13 residues. Per the germline V gene, CDR1 is GTSNPN and CDR2 is SVGIG (reference sequence). Trimming shortened V by 0 bases and J by 11 bases, and 16 bases separated the two germline ends.